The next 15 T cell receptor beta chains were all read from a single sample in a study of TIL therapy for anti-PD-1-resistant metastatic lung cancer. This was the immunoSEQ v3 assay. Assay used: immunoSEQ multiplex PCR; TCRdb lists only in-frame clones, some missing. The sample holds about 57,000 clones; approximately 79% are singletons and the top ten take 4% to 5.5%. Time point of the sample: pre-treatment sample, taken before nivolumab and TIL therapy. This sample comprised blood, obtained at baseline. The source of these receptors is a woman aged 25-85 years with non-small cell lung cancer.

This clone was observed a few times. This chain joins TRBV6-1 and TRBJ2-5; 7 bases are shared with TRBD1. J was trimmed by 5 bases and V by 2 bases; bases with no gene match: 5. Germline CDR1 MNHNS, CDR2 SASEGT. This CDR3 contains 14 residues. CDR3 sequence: CASSETGVLETQYF. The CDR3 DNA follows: TGTGCCAGCAGTGAAACAGGGGTGTTGGAGACCCAGTACTTC.

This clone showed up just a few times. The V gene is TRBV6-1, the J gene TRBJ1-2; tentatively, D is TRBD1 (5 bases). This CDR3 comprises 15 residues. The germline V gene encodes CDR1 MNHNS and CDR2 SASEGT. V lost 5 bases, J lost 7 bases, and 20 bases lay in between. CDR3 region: CASSRSEGSGGGYTF. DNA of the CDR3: TGTGCCAGCAGTAGAAGTGAGGGCTCGGGGGGTGGCTACACCTTC.

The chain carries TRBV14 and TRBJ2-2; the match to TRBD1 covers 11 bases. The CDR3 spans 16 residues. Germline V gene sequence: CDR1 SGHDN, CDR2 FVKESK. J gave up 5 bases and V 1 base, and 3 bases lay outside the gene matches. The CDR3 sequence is CASSQVGQGATGELFF. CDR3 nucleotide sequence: TGTGCCAGCAGCCAAGTAGGACAGGGGGCGACCGGGGAGCTGTTTTTT.

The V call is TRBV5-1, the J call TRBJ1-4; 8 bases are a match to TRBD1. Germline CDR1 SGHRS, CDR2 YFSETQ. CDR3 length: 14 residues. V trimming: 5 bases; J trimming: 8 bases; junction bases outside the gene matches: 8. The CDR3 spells CASSLGQGQEKLFF. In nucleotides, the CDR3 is TGCGCCAGCAGTCTCGGACAGGGCCAGGAAAAACTGTTTTTT.

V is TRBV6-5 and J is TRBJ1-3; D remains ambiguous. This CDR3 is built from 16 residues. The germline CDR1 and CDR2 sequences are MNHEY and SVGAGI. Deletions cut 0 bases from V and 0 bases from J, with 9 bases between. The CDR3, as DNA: TGTGCCAGCAGTTACTCTATCCGGAGCTCTGGAAACACCATATATTTT. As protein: CASSYSIRSSGNTIYF.

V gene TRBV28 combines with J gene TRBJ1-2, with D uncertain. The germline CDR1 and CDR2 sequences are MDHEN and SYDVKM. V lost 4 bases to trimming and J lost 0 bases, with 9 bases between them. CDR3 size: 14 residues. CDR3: CASSSIVSNYGYTF. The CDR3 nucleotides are TGTGCCAGCAGTTCAATCGTATCTAACTATGGCTACACCTTC.

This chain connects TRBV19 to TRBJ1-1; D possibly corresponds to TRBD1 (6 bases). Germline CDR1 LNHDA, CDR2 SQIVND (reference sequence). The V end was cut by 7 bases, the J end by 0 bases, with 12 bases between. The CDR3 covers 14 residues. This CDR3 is CASKTGGMNTEAFF. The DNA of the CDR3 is TGTGCCAGTAAAACGGGGGGCATGAACACTGAAGCTTTCTTT.

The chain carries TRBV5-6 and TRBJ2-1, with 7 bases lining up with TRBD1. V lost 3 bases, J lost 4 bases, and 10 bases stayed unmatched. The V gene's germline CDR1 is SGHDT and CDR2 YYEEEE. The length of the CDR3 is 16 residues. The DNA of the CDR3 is TGTGCCAGCAGCTCCAAACAGGGGTCCGGTTACAATGAGCAGTTCTTC. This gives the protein CASSSKQGSGYNEQFF.

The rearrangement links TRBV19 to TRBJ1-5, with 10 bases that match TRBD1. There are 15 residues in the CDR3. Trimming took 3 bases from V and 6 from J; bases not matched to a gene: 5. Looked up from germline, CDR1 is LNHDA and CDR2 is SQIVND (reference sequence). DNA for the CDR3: TGTGCCAGTAGTATTCGACAGGGGGCTCTTCAGCCCCAGCATTTT. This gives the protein CASSIRQGALQPQHF.

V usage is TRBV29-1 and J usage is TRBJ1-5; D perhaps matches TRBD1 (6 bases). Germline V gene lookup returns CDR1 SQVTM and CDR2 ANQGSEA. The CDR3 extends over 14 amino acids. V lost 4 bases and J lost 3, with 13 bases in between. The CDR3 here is CSVVAAGANQPQHF. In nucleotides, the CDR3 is TGCAGCGTTGTGGCAGCGGGGGCCAATCAGCCCCAGCATTTT.

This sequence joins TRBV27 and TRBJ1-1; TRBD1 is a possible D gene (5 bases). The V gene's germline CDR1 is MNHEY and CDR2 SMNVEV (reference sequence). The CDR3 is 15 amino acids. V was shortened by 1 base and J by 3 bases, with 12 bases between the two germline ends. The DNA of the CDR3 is TGTGCCAGCAGTTTATGGTATGGGGGGGACACTGAAGCTTTCTTT. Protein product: CASSLWYGGDTEAFF.

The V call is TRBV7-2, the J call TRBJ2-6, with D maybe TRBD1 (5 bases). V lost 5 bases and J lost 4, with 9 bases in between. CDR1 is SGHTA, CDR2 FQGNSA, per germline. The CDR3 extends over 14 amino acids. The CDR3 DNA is TGTGCCAGCAGCCCAGGGTCCGGGGCCAACGTCCTGACTTTC. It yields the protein CASSPGSGANVLTF. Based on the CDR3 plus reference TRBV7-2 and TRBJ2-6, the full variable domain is GAGVSQSPSNKVTEKGKDVELRCDPISGHTALYWYRQSLGQGLEFLIYFQGNSAPDKSGLPSDRFSAERTGGSVSTLTIQRTQQEDSAVYLCASSPGSGANVLTFGAGSRLTVL.

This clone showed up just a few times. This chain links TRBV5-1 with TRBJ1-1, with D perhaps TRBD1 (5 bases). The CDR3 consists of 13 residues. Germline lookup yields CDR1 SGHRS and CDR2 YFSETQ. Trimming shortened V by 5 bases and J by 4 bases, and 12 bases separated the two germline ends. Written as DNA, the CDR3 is TGCGCCAGCAGTCCCCCGGGGCGCACTGAAGCTTTCTTT. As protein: CASSPPGRTEAFF.

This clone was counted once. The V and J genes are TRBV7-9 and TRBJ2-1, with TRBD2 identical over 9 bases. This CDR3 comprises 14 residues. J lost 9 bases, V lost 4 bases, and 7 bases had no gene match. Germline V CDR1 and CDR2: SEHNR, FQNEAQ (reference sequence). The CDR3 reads CASSSLAGVSEQFF. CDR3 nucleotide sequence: TGTGCCAGCAGCTCTTTAGCGGGAGTAAGTGAGCAGTTCTTC.

CDR3 protein: CAISRGTQETQYF. DNA of the CDR3: TGTGCCATCAGTAGGGGGACTCAAGAGACCCAGTACTTC. The rearrangement links TRBV10-3 to TRBJ2-5; D may be TRBD1 or TRBD2 (6 bases each). Per the germline V gene, CDR1 is ENHRY and CDR2 is SYGVKD. The germline V and J ends were trimmed by 5 bases and 2 bases, with 9 bases remaining between them. The CDR3 is made up of 13 amino acids.